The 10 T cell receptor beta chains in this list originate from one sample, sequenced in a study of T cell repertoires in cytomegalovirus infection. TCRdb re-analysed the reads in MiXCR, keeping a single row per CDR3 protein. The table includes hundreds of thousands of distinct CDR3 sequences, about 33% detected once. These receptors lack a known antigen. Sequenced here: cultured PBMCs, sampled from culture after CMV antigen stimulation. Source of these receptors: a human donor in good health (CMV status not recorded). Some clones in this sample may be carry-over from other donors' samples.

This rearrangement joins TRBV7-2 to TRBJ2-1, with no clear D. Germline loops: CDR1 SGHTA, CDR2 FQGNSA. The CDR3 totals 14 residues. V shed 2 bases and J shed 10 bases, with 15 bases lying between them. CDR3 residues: CASSLSRPNEEQFF. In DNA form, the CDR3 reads TGTGCCAGCAGCTTATCCAGACCTAATGAAGAGCAGTTCTTC.

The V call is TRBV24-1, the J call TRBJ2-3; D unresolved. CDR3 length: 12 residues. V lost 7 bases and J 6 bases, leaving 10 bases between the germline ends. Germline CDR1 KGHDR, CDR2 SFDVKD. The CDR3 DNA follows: TGTGCCACCAGCGGTACCGGGGATACGCAGTATTTT. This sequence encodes CATSGTGDTQYF.

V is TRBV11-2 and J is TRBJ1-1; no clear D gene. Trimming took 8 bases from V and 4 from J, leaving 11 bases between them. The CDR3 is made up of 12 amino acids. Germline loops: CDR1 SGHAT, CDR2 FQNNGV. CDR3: CASGGMGTEAFF. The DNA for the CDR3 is TGTGCCAGCGGTGGGATGGGCACTGAAGCTTTCTTT.

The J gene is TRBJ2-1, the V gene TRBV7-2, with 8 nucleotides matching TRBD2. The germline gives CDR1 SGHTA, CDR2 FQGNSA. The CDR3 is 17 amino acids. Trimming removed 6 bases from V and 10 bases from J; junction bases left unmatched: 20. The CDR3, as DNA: TGTGCCAGCAGTCCTCTACCCGGGACTAGGGGGGGCGGGGAGCAGTTCTTC. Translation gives CASSPLPGTRGGGEQFF.

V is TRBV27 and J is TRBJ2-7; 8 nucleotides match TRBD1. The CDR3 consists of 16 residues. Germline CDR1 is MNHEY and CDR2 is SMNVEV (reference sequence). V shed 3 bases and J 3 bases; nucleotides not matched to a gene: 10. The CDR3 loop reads CASSFYGSGGGYEQYF. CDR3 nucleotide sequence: TGTGCCAGCAGTTTTTATGGGTCAGGGGGCGGCTACGAGCAGTACTTC.

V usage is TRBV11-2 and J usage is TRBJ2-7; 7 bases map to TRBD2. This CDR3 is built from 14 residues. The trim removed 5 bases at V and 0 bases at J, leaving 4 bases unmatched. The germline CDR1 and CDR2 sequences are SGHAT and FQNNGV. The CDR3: CASSPASGSYEQYV. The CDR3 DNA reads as TGTGCCAGCAGCCCAGCTAGCGGCTCCTACGAGCAGTACGTC.

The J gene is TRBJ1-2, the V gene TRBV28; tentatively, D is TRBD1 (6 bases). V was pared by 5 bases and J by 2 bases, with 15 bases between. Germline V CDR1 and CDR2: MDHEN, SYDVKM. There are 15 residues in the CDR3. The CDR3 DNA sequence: TGTGCCAGCAGTCTTGTCCGGACAGTAAACTATGGCTACACCTTC. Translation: CASSLVRTVNYGYTF.

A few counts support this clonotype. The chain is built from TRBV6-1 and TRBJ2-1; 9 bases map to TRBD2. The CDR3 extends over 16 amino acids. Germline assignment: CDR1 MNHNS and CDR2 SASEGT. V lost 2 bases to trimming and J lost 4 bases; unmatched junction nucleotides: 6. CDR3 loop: CASSEKRAGGYNEQFF. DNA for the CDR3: TGTGCCAGCAGTGAAAAGAGGGCGGGAGGGTACAATGAGCAGTTCTTC.

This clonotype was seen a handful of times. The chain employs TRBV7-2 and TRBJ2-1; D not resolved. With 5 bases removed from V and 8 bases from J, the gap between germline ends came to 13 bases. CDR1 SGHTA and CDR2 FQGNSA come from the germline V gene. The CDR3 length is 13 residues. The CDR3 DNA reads TGTGCCAGCAGCCGGATGTTGTGGGATGAGCAGTTCTTC. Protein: CASSRMLWDEQFF. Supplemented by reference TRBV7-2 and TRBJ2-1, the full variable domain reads GAGVSQSPSNKVTEKGKDVELRCDPISGHTALYWYRQSLGQGLEFLIYFQGNSAPDKSGLPSDRFSAERTGGSVSTLTIQRTQQEDSAVYLCASSRMLWDEQFFGPGTRLTVL.

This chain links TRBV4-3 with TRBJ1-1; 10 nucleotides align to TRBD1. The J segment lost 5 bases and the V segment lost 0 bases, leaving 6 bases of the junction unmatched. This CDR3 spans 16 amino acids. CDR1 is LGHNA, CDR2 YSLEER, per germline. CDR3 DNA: TGCGCCAGCAGCCAAGATAGGGGACAGGGGAAGACTGAAGCTTTCTTT. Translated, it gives CASSQDRGQGKTEAFF.